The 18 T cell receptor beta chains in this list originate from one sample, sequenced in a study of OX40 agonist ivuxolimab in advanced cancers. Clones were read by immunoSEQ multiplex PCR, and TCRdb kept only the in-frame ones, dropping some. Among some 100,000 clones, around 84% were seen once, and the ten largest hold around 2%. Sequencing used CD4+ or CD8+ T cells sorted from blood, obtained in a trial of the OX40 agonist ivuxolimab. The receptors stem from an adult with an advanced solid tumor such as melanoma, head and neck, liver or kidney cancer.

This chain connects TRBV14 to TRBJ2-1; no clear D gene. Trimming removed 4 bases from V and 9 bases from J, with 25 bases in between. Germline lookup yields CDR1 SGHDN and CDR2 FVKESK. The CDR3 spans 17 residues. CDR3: CASSPSLSYSISREQFF. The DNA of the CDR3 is TGTGCCAGCAGCCCTTCTCTTTCGTACTCGATCTCACGTGAGCAGTTCTTC.

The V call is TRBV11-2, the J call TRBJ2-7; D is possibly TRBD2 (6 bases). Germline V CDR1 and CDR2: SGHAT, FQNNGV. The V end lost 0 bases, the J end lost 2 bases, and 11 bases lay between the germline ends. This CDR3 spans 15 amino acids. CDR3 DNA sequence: TGTGCCAGCAGCTTAGATCGGGGCGGGACCTACGAGCAGTACTTC. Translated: CASSLDRGGTYEQYF.

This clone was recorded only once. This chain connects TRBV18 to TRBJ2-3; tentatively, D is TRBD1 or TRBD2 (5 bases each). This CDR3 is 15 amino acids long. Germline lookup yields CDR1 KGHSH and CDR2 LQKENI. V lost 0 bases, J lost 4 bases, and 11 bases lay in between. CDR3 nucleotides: TGTGCCAGCTCACCACCGGCAGGGCGGGCAGATACGCAGTATTTT. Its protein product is CASSPPAGRADTQYF.

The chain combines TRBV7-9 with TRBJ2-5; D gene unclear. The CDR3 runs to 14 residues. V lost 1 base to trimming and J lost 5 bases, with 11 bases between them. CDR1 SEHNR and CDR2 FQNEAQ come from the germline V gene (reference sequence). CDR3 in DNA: TGTGCCAGCAGCTTAGGTAACCTCCAGGAGACCCAGTACTTC. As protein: CASSLGNLQETQYF.

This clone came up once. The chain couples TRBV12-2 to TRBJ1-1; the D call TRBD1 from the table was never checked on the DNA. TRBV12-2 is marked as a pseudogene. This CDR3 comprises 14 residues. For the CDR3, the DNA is TGTGCAAGTCGCTCAGGGGGCGTGAGCACTGAAGCTTTCTTT. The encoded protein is CASRSGGVSTEAFF.

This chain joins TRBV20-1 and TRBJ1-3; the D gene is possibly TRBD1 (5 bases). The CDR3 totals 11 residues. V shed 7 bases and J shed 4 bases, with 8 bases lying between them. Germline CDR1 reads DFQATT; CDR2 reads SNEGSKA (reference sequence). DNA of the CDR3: TGCAGTGGTGGGGCCGGAAACACCATATATTTT. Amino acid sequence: CSGGAGNTIYF.

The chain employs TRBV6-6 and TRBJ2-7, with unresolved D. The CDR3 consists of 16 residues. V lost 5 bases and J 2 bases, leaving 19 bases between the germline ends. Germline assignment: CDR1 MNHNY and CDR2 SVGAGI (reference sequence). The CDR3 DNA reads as TGTGCCAGCAGTACCAACCGGGCCGACCTAACCTACGAGCAGTACTTC. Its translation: CASSTNRADLTYEQYF.

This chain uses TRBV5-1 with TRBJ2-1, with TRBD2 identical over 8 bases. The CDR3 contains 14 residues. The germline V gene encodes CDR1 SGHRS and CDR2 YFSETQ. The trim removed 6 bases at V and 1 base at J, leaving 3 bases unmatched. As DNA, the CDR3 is TGCGCCAGCAATAGCGGGAATTCCTACAATGAGCAGTTCTTC. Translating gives CASNSGNSYNEQFF.

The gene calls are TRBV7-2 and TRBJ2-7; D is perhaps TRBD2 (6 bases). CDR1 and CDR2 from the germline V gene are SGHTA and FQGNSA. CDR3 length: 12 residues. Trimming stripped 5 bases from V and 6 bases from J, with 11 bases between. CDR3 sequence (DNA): TGTGCCAGCAGCAATAGCGGCGGCGAGCAGTACTTC. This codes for CASSNSGGEQYF. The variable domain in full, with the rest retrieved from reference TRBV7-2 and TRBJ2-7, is GAGVSQSPSNKVTEKGKDVELRCDPISGHTALYWYRQSLGQGLEFLIYFQGNSAPDKSGLPSDRFSAERTGGSVSTLTIQRTQQEDSAVYLCASSNSGGEQYFGPGTRLTVT.

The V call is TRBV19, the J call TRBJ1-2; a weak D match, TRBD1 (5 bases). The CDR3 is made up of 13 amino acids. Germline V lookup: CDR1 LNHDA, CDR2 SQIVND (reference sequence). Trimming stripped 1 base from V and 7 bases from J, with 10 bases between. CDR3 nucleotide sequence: TGTGCCAGTAGTATAGTGGGGCGTCGTGGCTACACCTTC. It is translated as CASSIVGRRGYTF.

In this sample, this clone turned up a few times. The CDR3: CASSVSGQSYEQYF. CDR3 DNA sequence: TGTGCCAGCAGCGTTAGCGGACAGTCCTACGAGCAGTACTTC. V usage is TRBV9 and J usage is TRBJ2-7; D could derive from TRBD1 or TRBD2 (6 bases each). Trimming shortened V by 2 bases and J by 1 base, and 10 bases separated the two germline ends. The CDR3 contains 14 residues. The V gene's germline CDR1 is SGDLS and CDR2 YYNGEE.

The CDR3: CASSWGADVPEAFF. DNA of the CDR3: TGTGCCAGCAGTTGGGGGGCCGATGTTCCTGAAGCTTTCTTT. This sequence joins TRBV6-5 and TRBJ1-1; maybe TRBD1 (6 bases). The ends were cut back, 4 bases at V and 6 bases at J, with 15 bases in the middle. Germline CDR1 reads MNHEY; CDR2 reads SVGAGI. The CDR3 runs 14 residues.

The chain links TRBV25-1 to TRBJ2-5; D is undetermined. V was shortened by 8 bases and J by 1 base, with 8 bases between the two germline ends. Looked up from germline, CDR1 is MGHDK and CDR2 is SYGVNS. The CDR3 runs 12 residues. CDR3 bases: TGTGCCAGCCTGAGTATCCAAGAGACCCAGTACTTC. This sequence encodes CASLSIQETQYF.

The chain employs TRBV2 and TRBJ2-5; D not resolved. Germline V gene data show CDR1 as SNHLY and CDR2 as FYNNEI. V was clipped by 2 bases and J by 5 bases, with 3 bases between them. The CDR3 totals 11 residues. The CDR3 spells CASSERETQYF. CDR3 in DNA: TGTGCCAGCAGTGAAAGGGAGACCCAGTACTTC. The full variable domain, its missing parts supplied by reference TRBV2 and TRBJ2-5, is EPEVTQTPSHQVTQMGQEVILRCVPISNHLYFYWYRQILGQKVEFLVSFYNNEISEKSEIFDDQFSVERPDGSNFTLKIRSTKLEDSAMYFCASSERETQYFGPGTRLLVL.

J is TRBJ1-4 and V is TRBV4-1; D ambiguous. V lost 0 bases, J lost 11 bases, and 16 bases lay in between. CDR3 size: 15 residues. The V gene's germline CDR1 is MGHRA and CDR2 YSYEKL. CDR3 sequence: CASSQEGTGKTKLFF. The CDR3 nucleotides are TGCGCCAGCAGCCAAGAAGGCACGGGCAAAACCAAACTGTTTTTT.

As DNA, the CDR3 is TGTGCCAGCAGCCAAAACACGTTGACCGAGGCTTTCTTT. This gives the protein CASSQNTLTEAFF. The chain couples TRBV14 to TRBJ1-1; no clear D gene. Germline CDR1 and CDR2: SGHDN and FVKESK. This CDR3 has 13 amino acids. The V end lost 2 bases, the J end lost 11 bases, and 15 bases lay between the germline ends. The whole variable domain, remainder taken from reference TRBV14 and TRBJ1-1, is EAGVTQFPSHSVIEKGQTVTLRCDPISGHDNLYWYRRVMGKEIKFLLHFVKESKQDESGMPNNRFLAERTGGTYSTLKVQPAELEDSGVYFCASSQNTLTEAFFGQGTRLTVV.

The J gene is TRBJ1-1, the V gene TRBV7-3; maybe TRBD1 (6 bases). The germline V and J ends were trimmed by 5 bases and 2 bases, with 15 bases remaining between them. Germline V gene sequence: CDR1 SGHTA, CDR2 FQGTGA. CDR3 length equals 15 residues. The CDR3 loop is CASSLKTGINTEAFF. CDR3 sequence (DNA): TGTGCCAGCAGCCTAAAAACAGGGATTAACACTGAAGCTTTCTTT.

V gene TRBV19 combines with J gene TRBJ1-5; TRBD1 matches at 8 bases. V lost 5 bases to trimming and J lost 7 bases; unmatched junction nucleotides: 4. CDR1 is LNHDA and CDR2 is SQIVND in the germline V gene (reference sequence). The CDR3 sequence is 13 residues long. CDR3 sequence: CASSSGGEQPQHF. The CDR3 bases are TGTGCCAGTAGTTCAGGGGGCGAGCAGCCCCAGCATTTT. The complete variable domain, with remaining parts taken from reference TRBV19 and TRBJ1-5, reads DGGITQSPKYLFRKEGQNVTLSCEQNLNHDAMYWYRQDPGQGLRLIYYSQIVNDFQKGDIAEGYSVSREKKESFPLTVTSAQKNPTAFYLCASSSGGEQPQHFGDGTRLSIL.